This T cell receptor beta chain appears in the sequencing data of a study of blood T cell repertoires in COVID-19. Overall study context: PBMCs, B-cell-depleted T cells, or T cells provided the cDNA or gDNA that made up the material.

This clone was detected only once. Trimming removed 5 bases from V and 0 bases from J, with 10 bases in between. Germline CDR1 is MDHEN and CDR2 is SYDVKM. The CDR3 has 15 residues. Profiling relied on immunoSEQ multiplex PCR, and the TCRdb table lists in-frame clones only, not all of them. The sample gives about 110,000 clones, 69% of which show up once; roughly 6% is in the top ten. Sequencing was carried out using peripheral blood. The chain uses TRBV28 and TRBJ1-4, with no clear D. The clonotype comes from a man at least 80 years old with acute or convalescent COVID-19. The CDR3 protein is CASSAPGTTNEKLFF. The DNA of the CDR3 is TGTGCCAGCAGTGCCCCCGGGACAACTAATGAAAAACTGTTTTTT.